Here is one T cell receptor (beta chain) with its context. Its binding antigen is unknown. It has no much larger one-base neighbor in the sample; base qualities were not kept. This record belongs to a study of technical replicates of blood from several donors (dated by TCRdb to about 2017). CDR1 is given as SGHTA and CDR2 as FQGTGA, both from the germline V gene. From the cysteine through the phenylalanine, the CDR3 covers 16 amino acids. Here the CDR3 DNA is all that survives: 48 bases in frame from base 1. The germline ends are 15 bases apart after V is trimmed by 3 bases and J by 0 bases. Receptors were amplified or captured by the immunoSEQ multiplex PCR assay. The table was pulled from immuneACCESS by TCRdb, which kept in-frame rearrangements only. Such tables lose some clones; where checked, under half of the loss comes from unresolved V genes, and the rest has no known cause. The sample has under 100,000 clones on record, approximately 97% of them singletons. Around 0.33% of the sample rests with the top ten.

The sequenced material came from T cells isolated from PBMCs. In this chain, TRBV7-3 is recombined with TRBJ2-7; TRBD2 might be the D gene, on 6 matching bases. This clonotype was sampled from a human donor in good health. CDR3 sequence: CASSLTIGSLSYEQYF. Here is the DNA: TGTGCCAGCAGCTTGACTATCGGGAGTCTCTCCTACGAGCAGTACTTC.